Listed below are T cell receptor beta chains from one sample, sequenced in a study of CD8 T cells in Susac syndrome. TCRdb used MiXCR to reprocess the immunoSEQ multiplex PCR reads, holding one entry per CDR3 protein. The table lists just over 150,000 distinct CDR3 sequences, nearly 97% of them singletons, with 0.15% in the top ten. The specimen was CD8+ T cells from PBMCs. The receptors derive from a human donor with multiple sclerosis. Each CDR3 is given with its conserved first and last residue. The D gene is left open where the match is weak. The size entry is marked missing in some rows and otherwise reads once, few, many or a size class.

J: TRBJ1-2
D: -
V: TRBV3-1
size: -
DNA: TGTGCCAGCAGCCAACCCAGGATGGGTAACGACTATGGCTACACCTTC
CDR3: CASSQPRMGNDYGYTF

J: TRBJ2-3
D: TRBD2
V: TRBV7-8
size: -
DNA: TGTGCCAGCAGCTCCTTTGAACTAGCGGGGTACACAGATACGCAGTATTTT
CDR3: CASSSFELAGYTDTQYF

J: TRBJ1-2
D: TRBD1
V: TRBV29-1
size: -
DNA: TGCAGCGTGCTAAGTGGACAGGGGCGCAACTATGGCTACACCTTC
CDR3: CSVLSGQGRNYGYTF

J: TRBJ2-3
D: -
V: TRBV12-3/TRBV12-4
size: -
DNA: TGTGCCAGCAGCCTGGCCGGGGGGCCCGCAGATACGCAGTATTTT
CDR3: CASSLAGGPADTQYF

J: TRBJ1-2
D: TRBD1
V: TRBV20-1
size: -
DNA: TGCAGTGCTAATTTCCGGGACAGGGAAACGAGCTATGGCTACACCTTC
CDR3: CSANFRDRETSYGYTF

J: TRBJ1-2
D: -
V: TRBV20-1
size: -
DNA: TGCAGTGCCCGGGGGGGCGCATCAAACTATGGCTACACCTTC
CDR3: CSARGGASNYGYTF

J: TRBJ1-2
D: TRBD1
V: TRBV12-3/TRBV12-4
size: -
DNA: TGTGCCAGCAGTTGGGATAGACAGGGCGGCTATGGCTACACCTTC
CDR3: CASSWDRQGGYGYTF

J: TRBJ1-1
D: -
V: TRBV5-1
size: -
DNA: TGCGCCAGCAGCTTTCCAGGATCCAACACTGAAGCTTTCTTT
CDR3: CASSFPGSNTEAFF

J: TRBJ2-1
D: -
V: TRBV4-1
size: -
DNA: TGCGCCAGCAGCCCCCCCCGGTTAGGTGAGCAGTTCTTC
CDR3: CASSPPRLGEQFF

J: TRBJ2-2
D: -
V: TRBV7-2
size: -
DNA: TGTGCCAGCAGCGATCCGAACACCGGGGAGCTGTTTTTT
CDR3: CASSDPNTGELFF

J: TRBJ1-2
D: -
V: TRBV14
size: -
DNA: TGTGCCAGCAGCCCCTATACGGAATTGTATGGCTACACCTTC
CDR3: CASSPYTELYGYTF

J: TRBJ2-4
D: -
V: TRBV29-1
size: -
DNA: TGCAGCGCCGAGGGGGAGGGAAACATTCAGTACTTC
CDR3: CSAEGEGNIQYF

J: TRBJ1-1
D: -
V: TRBV6-5
size: once
DNA: TGTGCCAGCAGTTATCGCCAGCACACTGAAGCTTTCTTT
CDR3: CASSYRQHTEAFF

J: TRBJ2-6
D: TRBD1
V: TRBV27
size: -
DNA: TGTGCCAGCAAACCCACAGGGGGAGAAGTGGGTGGGGCCAACGTCCTGACTTTC
CDR3: CASKPTGGEVGGANVLTF

J: TRBJ2-7
D: TRBD2
V: TRBV3-1
size: -
DNA: TGTGCCAGCAGCTGGTCTAGCGGCAGCTCCTACGAGCAGTACTTC
CDR3: CASSWSSGSSYEQYF

J: TRBJ2-3
D: TRBD1
V: TRBV30
size: once
DNA: TGTGCCCGGGGACAGGGAGGTACGCAGTATTTT
CDR3: CARGQGGTQYF

J: TRBJ2-1
D: -
V: TRBV13
size: -
DNA: TGTGCCAGCAGCTTTTACAACAATGAGCAGTTCTTC
CDR3: CASSFYNNEQFF

J: TRBJ1-3
D: -
V: TRBV3-1
size: once
DNA: TGTGCCAGCAGCCAAGGGACGGCCGGAAACACCATATATTTT
CDR3: CASSQGTAGNTIYF

J: TRBJ2-3
D: -
V: TRBV24-1
size: -
DNA: TGTGCCACCAGTGATCCAGGGACAGATACGCAGTATTTT
CDR3: CATSDPGTDTQYF

J: TRBJ1-4
D: -
V: TRBV29-1
size: -
DNA: TGCAGCGCGACCTTGGACGGTGATGAAAAACTGTTTTTT
CDR3: CSATLDGDEKLFF

J: TRBJ2-1
D: TRBD2
V: TRBV5-1
size: few
DNA: TGCGCCAGCAGCTTGGTGGGCGGGGGAAATGAGCAGTTCTTC
CDR3: CASSLVGGGNEQFF

J: TRBJ1-1
D: -
V: TRBV20-1
size: -
DNA: TGCAGTGCTAGAAATCGGCTTGTGAAAACTGAAGCTTTCTTT
CDR3: CSARNRLVKTEAFF

J: TRBJ2-7
D: -
V: TRBV7-9
size: once
DNA: TGTGCCAGCAGCCCGCCCTTCGGCCAGGCCTACGAGCAGTACTTC
CDR3: CASSPPFGQAYEQYF

J: TRBJ1-2
D: TRBD1
V: TRBV28
size: -
DNA: TGTGCCAGCAGCCTAGACAGGGAGGGCGGCTACACCTTC
CDR3: CASSLDREGGYTF

J: TRBJ1-2
D: -
V: TRBV6-6
size: -
DNA: TGTGCCAGCAGTTACGGACCCTTCTATGGCTACACCTTC
CDR3: CASSYGPFYGYTF

J: TRBJ2-7
D: -
V: TRBV29-1
size: -
DNA: TGCAGCGTTGAATTTTTACAGTCCTACGAGCAGTACTTC
CDR3: CSVEFLQSYEQYF

J: TRBJ1-1
D: -
V: TRBV14
size: -
DNA: TGTGCCAGCAGCCAGAGAACAGTACTGAACACTGAAGCTTTCTTT
CDR3: CASSQRTVLNTEAFF

J: TRBJ2-1
D: TRBD2
V: TRBV27
size: -
DNA: TGTGCCAGCACCTCGGGGGGAGCCTACAATGAGCAGTTCTTC
CDR3: CASTSGGAYNEQFF

J: TRBJ1-5
D: TRBD1
V: TRBV4-1
size: -
DNA: TGCGCCAGCAGCCAAGGACCAGGGGGGCATCAGCCCCAGCATTTT
CDR3: CASSQGPGGHQPQHF

J: TRBJ2-1
D: -
V: TRBV27
size: -
DNA: TGTGCCAGCAGTTTAAGAGGGGCAGGCTATGAGCAGTTCTTC
CDR3: CASSLRGAGYEQFF

J: TRBJ2-1
D: -
V: TRBV27
size: -
DNA: TGTGCCAGCAGTCCGAGGGGACCTGAGCAGTTCTTC
CDR3: CASSPRGPEQFF

J: TRBJ2-5
D: -
V: TRBV27
size: -
DNA: TGTGCCAGCAGTTTCCTCCACCGACTGGAGGTGGAGACCCAGTACTTC
CDR3: CASSFLHRLEVETQYF

J: TRBJ1-1
D: -
V: TRBV30
size: -
DNA: TGTGCCTGGAGTGTGGGGGATTTGAACACTGAAGCTTTCTTT
CDR3: CAWSVGDLNTEAFF

J: TRBJ1-2
D: -
V: TRBV5-4
size: -
DNA: TGTGCCAGCAGCTTGGGGGACCACATCGCTGACTATGGCTACACCTTC
CDR3: CASSLGDHIADYGYTF

J: TRBJ1-2
D: -
V: TRBV6-5
size: once
DNA: TGTGCCAGCAGTTACGGCGCCGGGGGAAACGGCTACACCTTC
CDR3: CASSYGAGGNGYTF

J: TRBJ1-5
D: -
V: TRBV2
size: -
DNA: TGTGCCAGCAGGGGTGACACGTACTTTAGCAATCAGCCCCAGCATTTT
CDR3: CASRGDTYFSNQPQHF

J: TRBJ1-2
D: -
V: TRBV19
size: -
DNA: TGTGCCAGTAGTATAGGCGCCCGCGGCTACACCTTC
CDR3: CASSIGARGYTF

J: TRBJ2-5
D: -
V: TRBV4-1
size: -
DNA: TGCGCCAGCAGCCAAGATCCTTTGTGGGAGACCCAGTACTTC
CDR3: CASSQDPLWETQYF

J: TRBJ2-1
D: -
V: TRBV2
size: -
DNA: TGTGCCAGCAGTGAAAATCCGGTCCCCTCCTACAATGAGCAGTTCTTC
CDR3: CASSENPVPSYNEQFF

J: TRBJ2-3
D: TRBD1
V: TRBV27
size: -
DNA: TGTGCCAGCAGTCCGGAGTCCCGGGACAGGGTCGCGCAGTATTTT
CDR3: CASSPESRDRVAQYF

J: TRBJ2-1
D: -
V: TRBV25-1
size: -
DNA: TGTGCCAGCAGTGAATCTTCGGCGGATGTGAGCTCCTACAATGAGCAGTTCTTC
CDR3: CASSESSADVSSYNEQFF

J: TRBJ1-5
D: -
V: TRBV20-1
size: -
DNA: TGCAGTGCTAGAGACCGGGGGGCAGGGCATCAGCCCCAGCATTTT
CDR3: CSARDRGAGHQPQHF

J: TRBJ2-2
D: TRBD1
V: TRBV9
size: -
DNA: TGTGCCAGCAGCGTAGGCAGGCGAGGGGGCAGATGGACCGGGGAGCTGTTTTTT
CDR3: CASSVGRRGGRWTGELFF

J: TRBJ2-3
D: -
V: TRBV7-8
size: once
DNA: TGTGCCAGCAGCTCTAGTTGGGGGGCCACCACAGATACGCAGTATTTT
CDR3: CASSSSWGATTDTQYF

J: TRBJ2-5
D: TRBD1
V: TRBV29-1
size: -
DNA: TGCAGCGTTGCCCCACTGGGACAGGGTCTGGAGACCCAGTACTTC
CDR3: CSVAPLGQGLETQYF

J: TRBJ1-2
D: -
V: TRBV27
size: -
DNA: TGTGCCAGCAGTTTACAGGGGCGAGATGGCTACACCTTC
CDR3: CASSLQGRDGYTF

J: TRBJ2-5
D: TRBD2
V: TRBV6-6
size: few
DNA: TGTGCCAGCAGTTACTCTGGCGGGAGCCAAGAGACCCAGTACTTC
CDR3: CASSYSGGSQETQYF

J: TRBJ2-1
D: TRBD2
V: TRBV30
size: -
DNA: TGTGCCTGGAGTGTAGGGACTAGGCCTACGGATGAGCAGTTCTTC
CDR3: CAWSVGTRPTDEQFF

J: TRBJ2-5
D: TRBD1
V: TRBV12-5
size: -
DNA: TGTGCTAGTGATCCGGGACAGGGCCTTTGGGAGCAGTACTTC
CDR3: CASDPGQGLWEQYF

J: TRBJ2-7
D: -
V: TRBV15
size: -
DNA: TGTGCCACCAGCATGGGATTTACCGGCGAGCAGTACTTC
CDR3: CATSMGFTGEQYF

J: TRBJ2-5
D: -
V: TRBV9
size: -
DNA: TGTGCCAGCAGCCCCGAGGGCTGGCAAGAGACCCAGTACTTC
CDR3: CASSPEGWQETQYF